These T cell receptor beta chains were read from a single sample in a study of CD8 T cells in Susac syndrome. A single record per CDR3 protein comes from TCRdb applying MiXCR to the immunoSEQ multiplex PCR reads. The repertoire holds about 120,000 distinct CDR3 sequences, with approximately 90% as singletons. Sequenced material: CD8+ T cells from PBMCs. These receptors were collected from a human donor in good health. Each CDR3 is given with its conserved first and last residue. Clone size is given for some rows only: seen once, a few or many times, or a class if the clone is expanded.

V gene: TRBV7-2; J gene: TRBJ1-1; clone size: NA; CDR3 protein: CASSLDGRMNTEAFF
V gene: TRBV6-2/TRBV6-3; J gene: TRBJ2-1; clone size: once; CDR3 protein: CASTHGPSRGQFF
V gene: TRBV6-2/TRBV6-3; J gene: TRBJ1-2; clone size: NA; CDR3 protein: CASSYPTLANYGYTF
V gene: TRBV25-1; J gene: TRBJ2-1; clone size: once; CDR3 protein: CASTGQVSYNEQFF
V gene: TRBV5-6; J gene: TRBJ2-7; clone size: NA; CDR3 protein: CASSLMGQGTYEQYF
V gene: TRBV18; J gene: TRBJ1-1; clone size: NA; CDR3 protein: CASSPLGQGSGEAFF
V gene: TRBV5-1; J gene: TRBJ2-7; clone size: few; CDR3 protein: CASSIRTGGGEQYF
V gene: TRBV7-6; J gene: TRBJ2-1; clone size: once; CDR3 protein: CASSLDRQRAYEQFF
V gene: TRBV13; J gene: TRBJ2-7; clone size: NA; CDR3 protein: CASSLGAGDYEQYF
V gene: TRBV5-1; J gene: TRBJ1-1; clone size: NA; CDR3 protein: CASSLQGSLNTEAFF
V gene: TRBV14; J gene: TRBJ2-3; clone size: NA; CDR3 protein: CASSQGLAGSDTQYF
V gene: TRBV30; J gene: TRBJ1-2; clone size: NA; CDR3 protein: CAWSPRGQFYYGYTF
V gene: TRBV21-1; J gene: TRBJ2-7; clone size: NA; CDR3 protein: CASNTSLGSYEQYF
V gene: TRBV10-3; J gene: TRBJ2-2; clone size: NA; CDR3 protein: CAIIYAGELFF
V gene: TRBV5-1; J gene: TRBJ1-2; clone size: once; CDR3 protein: CASSLEKGVYGYTF
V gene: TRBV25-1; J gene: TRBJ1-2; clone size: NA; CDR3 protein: CASSEGWQGAKGYTF
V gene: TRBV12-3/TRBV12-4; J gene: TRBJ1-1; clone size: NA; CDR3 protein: CASSLDSLGTEAFF
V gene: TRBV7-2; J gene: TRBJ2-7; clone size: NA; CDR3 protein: CASSTQLAGVSNF
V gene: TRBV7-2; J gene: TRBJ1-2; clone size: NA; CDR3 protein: CASSLEGGAGYGYTF
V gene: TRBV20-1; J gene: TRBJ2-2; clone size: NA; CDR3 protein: CSAADIGRSGELFF
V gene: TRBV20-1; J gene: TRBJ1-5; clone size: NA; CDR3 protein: CSAVRSGAGSNQPQHF
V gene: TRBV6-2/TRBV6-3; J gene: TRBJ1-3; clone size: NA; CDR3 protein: CASSYSAPTSGNTIYF
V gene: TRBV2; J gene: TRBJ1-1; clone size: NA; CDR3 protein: CAIIGPLEAFF
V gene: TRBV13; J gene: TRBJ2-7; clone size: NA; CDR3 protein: CASSLSQNRGFYEQYF
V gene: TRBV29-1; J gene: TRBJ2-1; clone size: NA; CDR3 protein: CSVVAVVRYNEQFF
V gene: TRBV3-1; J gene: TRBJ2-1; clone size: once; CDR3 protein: CASSQDAAPYNEQFF
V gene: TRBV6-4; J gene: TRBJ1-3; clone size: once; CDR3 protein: CASSRKPGDTIYF
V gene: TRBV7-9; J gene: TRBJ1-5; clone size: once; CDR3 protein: CASSLYKDQPQHF
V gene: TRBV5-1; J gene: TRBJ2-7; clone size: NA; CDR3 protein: CASTADSSSYEQYF
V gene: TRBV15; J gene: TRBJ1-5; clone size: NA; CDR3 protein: CATSRETGSPNQPQHF
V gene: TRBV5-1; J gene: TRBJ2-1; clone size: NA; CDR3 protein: CASGVASYNEQFF
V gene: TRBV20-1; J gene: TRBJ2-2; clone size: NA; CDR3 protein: CSAREGAGELFF
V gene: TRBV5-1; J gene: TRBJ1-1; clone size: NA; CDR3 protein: CASSLKGLEAFF
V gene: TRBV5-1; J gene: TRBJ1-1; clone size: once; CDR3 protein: CASSLAGKRDTEAFF
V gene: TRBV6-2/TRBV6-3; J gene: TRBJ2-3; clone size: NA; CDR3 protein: CASRPTGLAVITDTQYF
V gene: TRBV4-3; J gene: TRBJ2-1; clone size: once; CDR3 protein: CASSQTPATRPNEQFF
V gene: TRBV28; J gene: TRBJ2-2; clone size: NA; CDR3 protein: CASSLALRAARLFF
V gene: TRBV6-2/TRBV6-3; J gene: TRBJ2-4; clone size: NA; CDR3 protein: CASSYSKGQDKRGNIQYF
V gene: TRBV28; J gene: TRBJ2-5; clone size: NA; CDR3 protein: CASSFLRGGQETQYF
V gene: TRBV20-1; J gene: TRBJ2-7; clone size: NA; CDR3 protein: CSASRLAGLSEQYF
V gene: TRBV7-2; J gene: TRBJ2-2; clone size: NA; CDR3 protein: CASGRGPGELFF
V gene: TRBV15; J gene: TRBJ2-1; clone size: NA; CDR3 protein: CATEREGPYNEQFF
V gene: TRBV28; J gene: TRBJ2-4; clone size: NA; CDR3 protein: CASSIYGRPNIQYF
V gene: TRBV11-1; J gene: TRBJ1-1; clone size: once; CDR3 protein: CASSVGTGGSLGGFDTEAFF
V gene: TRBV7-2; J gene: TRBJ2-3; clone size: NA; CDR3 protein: CASSPSRGGLGTQYF
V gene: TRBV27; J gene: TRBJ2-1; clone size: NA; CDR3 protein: CASSLARTYNEQFF
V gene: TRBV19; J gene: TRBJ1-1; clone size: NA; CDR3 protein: CASSVPAGQGLAFF
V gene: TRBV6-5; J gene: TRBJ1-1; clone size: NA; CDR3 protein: CASSTAGGADTEAFF
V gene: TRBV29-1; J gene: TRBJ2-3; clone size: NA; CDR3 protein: CSVDLTGTGFTDTQYF
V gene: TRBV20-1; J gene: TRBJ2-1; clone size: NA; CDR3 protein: CSARDLLLAGDTPYNEQFF
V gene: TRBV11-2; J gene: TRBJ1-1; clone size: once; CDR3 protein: CASSVFTGGEAFF
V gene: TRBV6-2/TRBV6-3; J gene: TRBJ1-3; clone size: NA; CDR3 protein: CASSSTGDPGNTIYF
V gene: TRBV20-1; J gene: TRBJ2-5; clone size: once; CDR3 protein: CSASLAGQETQYF
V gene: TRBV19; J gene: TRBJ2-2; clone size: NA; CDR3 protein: CASSPLADNTGELFF
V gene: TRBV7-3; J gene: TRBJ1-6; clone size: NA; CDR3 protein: CASSSGFRDSPLHF